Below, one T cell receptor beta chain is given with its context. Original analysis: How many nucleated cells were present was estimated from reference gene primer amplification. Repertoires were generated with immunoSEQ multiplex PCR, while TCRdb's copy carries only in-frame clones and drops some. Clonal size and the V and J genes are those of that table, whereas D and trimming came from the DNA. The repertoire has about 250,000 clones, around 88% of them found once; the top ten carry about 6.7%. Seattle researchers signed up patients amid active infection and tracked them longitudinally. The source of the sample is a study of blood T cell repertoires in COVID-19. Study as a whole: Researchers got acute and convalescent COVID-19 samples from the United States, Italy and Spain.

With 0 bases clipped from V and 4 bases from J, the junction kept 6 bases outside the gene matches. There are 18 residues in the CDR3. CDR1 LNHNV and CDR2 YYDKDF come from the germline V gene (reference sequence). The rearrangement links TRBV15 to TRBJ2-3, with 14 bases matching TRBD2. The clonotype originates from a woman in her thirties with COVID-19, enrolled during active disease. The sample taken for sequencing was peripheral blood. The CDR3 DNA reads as TGTGCCACCAGCAGAGATGGGACTAGCGGGAGAGGGCCAGATACGCAGTATTTT. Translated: CATSRDGTSGRGPDTQYF.